This T cell receptor beta chain was captured by sequencing in a study of CXCR3-negative and CXCR3-positive naive CD8 T cells. There are 16 residues in the CDR3. CDR1 and CDR2 from the germline V gene are SEHNR and FQNEAQ (reference sequence). UMI labels and 5' RACE were used to prepare the TRB cDNA libraries. After re-calling the 5' RACE reads, TCRdb lists one entry per CDR3 protein, DNA absent. This sample lists over 100,000 distinct CDR3 sequences; its ten largest clones have around 0.5%. The specimen sequenced was naive CXCR3- CD8+ T cells from blood. The subset was: CD45RO-CCR7+CD27+CD95- naive CD8+ T cells lacking CXCR3 (TNR3-). This receptor was obtained from a human donor in good health. Some clones in this sample may be carry-over from other donors' samples. The rearrangement uses TRBV7-9 and TRBJ2-1. CDR3 protein: CASSLTGGASYNEQFF.